Listed here are 5 T cell receptor beta chains from one sample, sequenced in a study of CD4 T cell repertoires in COVID-19. Assay: immunoSEQ multiplex PCR; the TCRdb copy retains only in-frame clones and omits some. Counted here are approximately 79,000 clones, roughly 85% occurring once; the ten biggest clones make up over 0.45%. The sequenced sample was CD4+ T cells from peripheral blood, obtained after recovery from COVID-19. The receptor source for this set is a human donor who had COVID-19.

The chain employs TRBV1 and TRBJ2-5; TRBD1, the table's D call, lacks a check against the DNA. TRBV1 is recorded as a pseudogene. This CDR3 has 19 amino acids. The CDR3 protein is CTSSQDTGGWGQGCETQYF. The CDR3 DNA follows: TGCACCAGCAGCCAAGATACAGGGGGGTGGGGACAGGGCTGCGAGACCCAGTACTTC.

The chain joins TRBV28 to TRBJ1-5, with D perhaps matching TRBD1 (5 bases). The CDR3 is 17 residues long. The germline V gene encodes CDR1 MDHEN and CDR2 SYDVKM. V gave up 1 base and J gave up 0 bases, with 13 bases separating them. The CDR3 DNA reads as TGTGCCAGCAGTTTATCAGGGAGCAACCTTAGCAATCAGCCCCAGCATTTT. Translation: CASSLSGSNLSNQPQHF.

The J gene is TRBJ1-6, the V gene TRBV6-1; D unresolved. The CDR3 totals 15 residues. Germline-derived CDR1 and CDR2 are MNHNS and SASEGT. Deletions cut 2 bases from V and 6 bases from J, with 11 bases between. The CDR3 nucleotides read TGTGCCAGCAGTGAAAGGGCAGGACCTAATTCACCCCTCCACTTT. Translation: CASSERAGPNSPLHF.

The chain links TRBV6-5 to TRBJ1-1; a weak D match, TRBD1 (5 bases). Germline lookup yields CDR1 MNHEY and CDR2 SVGAGI. The CDR3 spans 12 residues. V gave up 6 bases and J gave up 4 bases, with 9 bases separating them. Written as DNA, the CDR3 is TGTGCCAGCAGGGGACTTTTCACTGAAGCTTTCTTT. Residues: CASRGLFTEAFF.

The chain is built from TRBV21-1 and TRBJ2-1; the table's TRBD2 call for D was not verified on the DNA. TRBV21-1 constitutes a pseudogene. The CDR3 has 16 amino acids. The CDR3 here is CASSKAQRCSLAEQFF. The DNA of the CDR3 is TGTGCCAGCAGCAAAGCGCAAAGGTGCTCACTAGCTGAGCAGTTCTTC.